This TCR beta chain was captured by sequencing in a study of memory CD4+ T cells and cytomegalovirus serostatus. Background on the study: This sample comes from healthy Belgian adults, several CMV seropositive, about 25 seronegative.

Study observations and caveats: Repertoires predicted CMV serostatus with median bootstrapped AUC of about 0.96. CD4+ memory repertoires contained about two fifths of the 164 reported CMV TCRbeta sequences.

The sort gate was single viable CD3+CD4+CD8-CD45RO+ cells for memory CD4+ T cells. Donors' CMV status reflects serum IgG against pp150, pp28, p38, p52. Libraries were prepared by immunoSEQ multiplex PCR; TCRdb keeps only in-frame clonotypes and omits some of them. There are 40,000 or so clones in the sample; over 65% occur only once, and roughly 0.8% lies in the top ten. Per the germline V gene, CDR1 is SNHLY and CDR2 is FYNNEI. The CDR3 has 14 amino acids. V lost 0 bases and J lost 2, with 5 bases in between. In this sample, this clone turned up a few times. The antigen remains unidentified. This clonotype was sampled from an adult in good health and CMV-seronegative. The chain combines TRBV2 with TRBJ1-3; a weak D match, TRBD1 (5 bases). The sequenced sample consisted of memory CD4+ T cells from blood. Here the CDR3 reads CASSEADTGNTIYF. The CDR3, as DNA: TGTGCCAGCAGTGAAGCGGACACTGGAAACACCATATATTTT.